This entry lists 16 T cell receptor beta chains sequenced from one sample in a study of blood T cell repertoires in COVID-19. The repertoire was sequenced with immunoSEQ multiplex PCR; TCRdb's copy has only in-frame clones and lacks some. The sample includes around 80,000 clones, 83% seen only once; the top ten take 29%. Sequenced: peripheral blood. The receptors here all came from an elderly woman with acute or convalescent COVID-19.

The chain links TRBV5-1 to TRBJ2-7, with D tentatively TRBD2 (6 bases). Germline CDR1 SGHRS, CDR2 YFSETQ. V was cut by 4 bases and J by 2 bases, with 13 bases left in between. This CDR3 contains 14 residues. The CDR3 coding sequence is TGCGCCAGCAGCGCGGGACTTCAGACCTACGAGCAGTACTTC. Residues: CASSAGLQTYEQYF.

V gene TRBV27 combines with J gene TRBJ2-6; tentatively, D is TRBD1 (6 bases). This CDR3 region has 15 residues. Trimming left V 6 bases short and J 0 bases short, with 9 bases between. Germline V gene data show CDR1 as MNHEY and CDR2 as SMNVEV (reference sequence). The CDR3 region is CASRTGNSGANVLTF. The CDR3 DNA reads as TGTGCCAGCAGAACAGGGAACTCTGGGGCCAACGTCCTGACTTTC.

The V gene is TRBV5-1, the J gene TRBJ1-4; D is perhaps TRBD1 (5 bases). Germline CDR1 and CDR2: SGHRS and YFSETQ. This CDR3 contains 14 residues. V was cut by 4 bases and J by 3 bases, with 10 bases left in between. CDR3 loop: CASSADSSNEKLFF. The CDR3 DNA follows: TGCGCCAGCAGCGCCGACAGCTCTAATGAAAAACTGTTTTTT.

This clone was seen a single time. The chain uses TRBV4-3 and TRBJ2-1; TRBD2 aligns across 14 bases. The CDR3 spans 15 residues. Per the germline V gene, CDR1 is LGHNA and CDR2 is YSLEER. V dropped 0 bases and J dropped 15; count of bases not matched to a gene: 7. As DNA, the CDR3 is TGCGCCAGCAGCCAAGATCAAGGACTAGCGGGAGGAATGTTCTTC. Its translation is CASSQDQGLAGGMFF.

The J gene is TRBJ2-3, the V gene TRBV7-2, with a weak D call TRBD1 (5 bases). Trimming left V 1 base short and J 3 bases short, with 8 bases between. The CDR3 runs 14 residues. The V gene's germline CDR1 is SGHTA and CDR2 FQGNSA. The CDR3 spells CASSLDRFTDTQYF. DNA of the CDR3: TGTGCCAGCAGCTTAGACAGGTTTACAGATACGCAGTATTTT.

The J gene is TRBJ2-2, the V gene TRBV11-1; D might be TRBD1 (6 bases). V lost 5 bases and J 0 bases, leaving 10 bases between the germline ends. Germline loops: CDR1 SGHAT, CDR2 FQDESV (reference sequence). The CDR3 runs 15 residues. The CDR3, as DNA: TGTGCCAGCAGCACCGGACAGTCGAACACCGGGGAGCTGTTTTTT. Translation gives CASSTGQSNTGELFF.

The genes are TRBV28 and TRBJ2-3; 9 bases match TRBD2. From germline, CDR1 is MDHEN and CDR2 SYDVKM. CDR3 length equals 12 residues. Losses at the gene ends were 2 bases for V and 12 bases for J; bases not matched to a gene: 3. The CDR3 region has the DNA TGTGCCAGCAGTTTACCTAGCGGGATCCAGTATTTT. As protein: CASSLPSGIQYF.

This clone is a singleton in its sample. This sequence joins TRBV3-1 (or the pseudogene TRBV3-2) and TRBJ1-3; D gene uncertain. The CDR3 is 15 amino acids. Germline loops: CDR1 LGHDT, CDR2 YNNKEL (reference sequence). The V end lost 0 bases, the J end lost 0 bases, and 6 bases lay between the germline ends. DNA of the CDR3: TGTGCCAGCAGCCAAGACGGTTACTCTGGAAACACCATATATTTT. It translates to CASSQDGYSGNTIYF.

The V call is TRBV4-2, the J call TRBJ2-3, with 9 bases lining up with TRBD1. This CDR3 contains 18 residues. After removal of 2 bases from V and 4 bases from J, the junction contained 13 bases not matched to a gene. Germline CDR1 reads LGHNA; CDR2 reads YNFKEQ. The DNA of the CDR3 is TGTGCCAGCAGCCAACAGACAGGGGGATTTAGTACCCCAGATACGCAGTATTTT. As protein: CASSQQTGGFSTPDTQYF.

This clone has more than one count but fewer than ten. The chain is built from TRBV2 and TRBJ2-7; D gene ambiguous. This CDR3 has 11 residues. CDR1 and CDR2 from the germline V gene are SNHLY and FYNNEI. Trimming shortened V by 11 bases and J by 6 bases, and 14 bases separated the two germline ends. The CDR3 DNA sequence: TGTGCCGGGCACGTGGATGGCGAGCAGTACTTC. As protein: CAGHVDGEQYF.

The J gene is TRBJ2-1, the V gene TRBV9, with D tentatively TRBD1 (5 bases). Trimming cost V 0 bases and J 1 base, with 8 bases left between them. Germline lookup yields CDR1 SGDLS and CDR2 YYNGEE. The CDR3 spans 15 residues. The CDR3 DNA follows: TGTGCCAGCAGCGTAGCCAGGGCATCCTACAATGAGCAGTTCTTC. This codes for CASSVARASYNEQFF.

This sequence joins TRBV7-6 and TRBJ2-1; 9 bases line up with TRBD2. Germline CDR1 SGHVS, CDR2 FNYEAQ. V shed 4 bases and J 4 bases; nucleotides not matched to a gene: 5. The CDR3 sequence is 15 residues long. The CDR3 sequence: CASSYGLAQYNEQFF. The CDR3 nucleotides are TGTGCCAGCAGCTACGGACTAGCGCAATACAATGAGCAGTTCTTC.

This sequence joins TRBV5-8 and TRBJ1-5, with 9 bases lining up with TRBD1. The germline gives CDR1 SGHTS, CDR2 YDEGEE. CDR3 length equals 16 residues. The V and J ends lost 4 bases and 3 bases, in that order; junction bases with no gene match: 8. CDR3 DNA sequence: TGTGCCAGCAGCGCCGGGACAGGGTTTATCAATCAGCCCCAGCATTTT. It specifies CASSAGTGFINQPQHF.

J is TRBJ2-7 and V is TRBV19; D unclear. V shed 4 bases and J shed 2 bases, with 9 bases lying between them. This CDR3 comprises 13 residues. The germline CDR1 and CDR2 sequences are LNHDA and SQIVND (reference sequence). For the CDR3, the DNA is TGTGCCAGTAGTAGGTCCGGAGCCTACGAGCAGTACTTC. It yields the protein CASSRSGAYEQYF.

This rearrangement joins TRBV5-8 to TRBJ1-5; TRBD1 might be the D (5 bases). V was clipped by 4 bases and J by 7 bases, with 12 bases between them. Per germline, CDR1 SGHTS and CDR2 YDEGEE. This CDR3 has 13 amino acids. As DNA, the CDR3 is TGTGCCAGCAGCCAGCTCGCAGGGCAGCCCCAGCATTTT. The encoded protein is CASSQLAGQPQHF.

This CDR3 is CASSPGHYEQYF. CDR3 nucleotides: TGTGCCAGCAGCCCAGGCCACTACGAGCAGTACTTC. The chain has TRBV7-2 and TRBJ2-7; no definite D call. This CDR3 is 12 amino acids long. Trimming took 5 bases from V and 3 from J, leaving 8 bases between them. Germline CDR1 reads SGHTA; CDR2 reads FQGNSA.